This T cell receptor beta chain was identified in a study of control samples from healthy donors and cancer patients. CDR1 and CDR2 (germline): SGHVS, FQNEAQ. This CDR3 is 14 amino acids long. V lost 3 bases and J 4 bases, leaving 10 bases between the germline ends. Assay used: immunoSEQ multiplex PCR; TCRdb lists only in-frame clones, some missing. The sample holds 55,000 to 65,000 clones, about 89% seen once. Sequenced sample: PBMCs. The gene calls are TRBV7-8 and TRBJ1-3; D call uncertain. The receptor was isolated from a woman aged 55-69 years with lung cancer. Here the CDR3 reads CASSFREGGNTIYF. CDR3 bases: TGTGCCAGCAGCTTCCGGGAAGGCGGAAACACCATATATTTT.